The 10 T cell receptor beta chains given below trace back to one sample, sequenced in a study of T cells in Graves' hyperthyroidism and ophthalmopathy. RNA transcripts yielded amplified TCR beta CDR3 regions. The HTBI primer set drove a first-round RT-PCR of the TCR CDR3. One entry per CDR3 protein results from TCRdb running MiXCR on the multiplex PCR reads. The sample has hundreds of thousands of distinct CDR3 sequences, over 15% seen once; the top ten hold around a sixth. The sequenced sample consisted of blood. Every receptor here comes from a woman younger than 35 with Graves' hyperthyroidism.

The rearrangement links TRBV7-3 to TRBJ2-1; D is perhaps TRBD1 or TRBD2 (5 bases each). V was clipped by 2 bases and J by 7 bases, with 15 bases between them. The germline CDR1 and CDR2 sequences are SGHTA and FQGTGA. The CDR3 runs to 15 residues. CDR3 protein: CASSLLGDRENEQFF. The CDR3 region has the DNA TGTGCCAGCAGCTTATTGGGGGACCGTGAGAATGAGCAGTTCTTC.

In its sample, this clonotype was seen many times. The chain carries TRBV18 and TRBJ2-5; D tentatively fits TRBD1 or TRBD2 (5 bases each). CDR3 length: 14 amino acids. Trimming shortened V by 2 bases and J by 5 bases, and 12 bases separated the two germline ends. Germline CDR1 KGHSH, CDR2 LQKENI. CDR3 in DNA: TGTGCCAGCTCACCAGAGACCGGGGACGAGACCCAGTACTTC. It translates to CASSPETGDETQYF. The full variable domain, in which reference TRBV18 and TRBJ2-5 provide the parts outside the CDR3, is NAGVMQNPRHLVRRRGQEARLRCSPMKGHSHVYWYRQLPEEGLKFMVYLQKENIIDESGMPKERFSAEFPKEGPSILRIQQVVRGDSAAYFCASSPETGDETQYFGPGTRLLVL.

This clonotype was counted ten times or more. The chain is built from TRBV28 and TRBJ1-2, with a tentative D call TRBD1 (5 bases). This CDR3 has 15 residues. CDR1 and CDR2 (germline): MDHEN, SYDVKM. Between the trimmed V and J ends, which lost 2 bases and 6 bases, there was a span of 16 bases. The CDR3 region has the DNA TGTGCCAGCAGTTTAAGGGCGGCAGGGAGGGATGGCTACACCTTC. Amino acids: CASSLRAAGRDGYTF.

This clonotype came up many times. The genes are TRBV7-2 and TRBJ2-5; TRBD2 matches at 15 bases. The V and J ends lost 2 bases and 4 bases, in that order; junction bases with no gene match: 5. CDR3 length equals 17 residues. The germline CDR1 and CDR2 sequences are SGHTA and FQGNSA. CDR3 protein: CASSLTGLAGGRETQYF. The CDR3 DNA reads as TGTGCCAGCAGCTTAACAGGACTAGCGGGGGGGCGAGAGACCCAGTACTTC.

This clonotype came up many times. The J gene is TRBJ1-1, the V gene TRBV7-3; D is unresolved. The CDR3 is 16 residues long. The V and J ends lost 1 base and 4 bases respectively, with 16 bases between them. Germline CDR1 reads SGHTA; CDR2 reads FQGTGA. The CDR3: CASSLNRGQRVTEAFF. The CDR3 DNA is TGTGCCAGCAGCTTAAACCGGGGTCAGCGGGTCACTGAAGCTTTCTTT.

This clonotype showed up just a few times. The rearrangement uses TRBV12-3 or TRBV12-4 and TRBJ1-1, with D uncertain. CDR3 size: 12 residues. With 7 bases removed from V and 10 bases from J, the gap between germline ends came to 16 bases. The DNA of the CDR3 is TGTGCCAGCAACTTACGGGGTGGGGTAGCTTTCTTT. Translated, it gives CASNLRGGVAFF.

A note on this clonotype: This may stem from a read error, because a much larger clone lies one nucleotide away. This chain links TRBV24-1 with TRBJ2-7; possibly TRBD1 or TRBD2 for D (5 bases each). The CDR3 totals 13 residues. CDR1 and CDR2 from the germline V gene are KGHDR and SFDVKD. V lost 6 bases and J lost 6, with 14 bases in between. CDR3 loop: CATSKSSGREQYF. Here the CDR3 DNA reads TGTGCCACCAGTAAGTCATCGGGGCGCGAGCAGTACTTC.

V gene TRBV6-5 combines with J gene TRBJ1-2; TRBD1 might be the D (5 bases). Per germline, CDR1 MNHEY and CDR2 SVGAGI. The CDR3 totals 14 residues. Trimming stripped 2 bases from V and 2 bases from J, with 9 bases between. For the CDR3, the DNA is TGTGCCAGCAGTTACAGGGGACCAAACTATGGCTACACCTTC. Amino acid sequence: CASSYRGPNYGYTF.

This clonotype was recorded at least ten times. The chain uses TRBV11-3 and TRBJ2-5, with D tentatively TRBD1 or TRBD2 (6 bases each). Germline CDR1 reads SGHNT; CDR2 reads YENEEA. The CDR3 is 15 amino acids. The germline V and J ends were trimmed by 2 bases and 4 bases, with 14 bases remaining between them. This chain's CDR3 is CASSLIGGGGETQYF. The CDR3 DNA sequence: TGTGCCAGCAGCTTAATCGGGGGCGGAGGAGAGACCCAGTACTTC.

The table lists this clonotype with many counts. The chain recombines TRBV4-2 with TRBJ2-5; D not certain. This CDR3 spans 15 amino acids. Germline lookup yields CDR1 LGHNA and CDR2 YNFKEQ. Trimming removed 2 bases from V and 5 bases from J, with 15 bases in between. CDR3 coding DNA: TGTGCCAGCAGCCAAAGCGACGTTATGGGCGAGACCCAGTACTTC. Translation gives CASSQSDVMGETQYF.